The entry below gives a single TCR beta chain sequence along with its context. As yet, its antigen is unknown. These data belong to a study of CXCR3-negative and CXCR3-positive naive CD8 T cells. Study-wide points: Comparably high diversity marked both naive subsets, whereas memory CD8+ cells had much lower diversity. Higher TRB CDR3 hydrophobicity marked CXCR3-positive naive cells relative to CXCR3-negative naive cells.

Researchers prepared the TRB cDNA libraries using 5' RACE with UMI labels. From the 5' RACE reads, TCRdb lists one entry per CDR3 protein and no DNA. The table lists around 88,000 distinct CDR3 sequences. Sequencing was carried out using naive CXCR3+ CD8+ T cells from blood. Subset meaning: CD45RO-CCR7+CD27+CD95- naive CD8+ T cells expressing CXCR3 (TNR3+). The receptor was isolated from a human donor in good health. Some clones in this sample may be carry-over from other donors' samples.

The CDR3 sequence is CSVVSGDSTDTQYF. V gene TRBV29-1 combines with J gene TRBJ2-3; lacking DNA, the TRBD2 call made by TCRdb goes unchecked. The CDR3 has 14 amino acids. Germline V lookup: CDR1 SQVTM, CDR2 ANQGSEA.